Shown below are 13 T cell receptor beta chains from a single sample sequenced in a study of T cells of healthy individuals. TCRdb used MiXCR to reprocess the 5' RACE reads, holding one entry per CDR3 protein. The table shows approximately 52,000 distinct CDR3 sequences, with under 15% occurring only once. The source is a human donor in good health.

This clonotype was seen many times. J is TRBJ2-5 and V is TRBV19, with D tentatively TRBD1 (6 bases). Germline CDR1 LNHDA, CDR2 SQIVND (reference sequence). Trimming removed 2 bases at V and 4 bases at J, with 8 bases between. The CDR3 consists of 13 residues. The CDR3 sequence: CASSITGSETQYF. The CDR3 DNA sequence: TGTGCCAGTAGTATAACAGGGTCAGAGACCCAGTACTTC. The full variable domain, its missing parts supplied by reference TRBV19 and TRBJ2-5, is DGGITQSPKYLFRKEGQNVTLSCEQNLNHDAMYWYRQDPGQGLRLIYYSQIVNDFQKGDIAEGYSVSREKKESFPLTVTSAQKNPTAFYLCASSITGSETQYFGPGTRLLVL.

This rearrangement joins TRBV19 to TRBJ1-1; D possibly corresponds to TRBD1 (5 bases). CDR3 length: 12 amino acids. CDR1 is LNHDA, CDR2 SQIVND, per germline (reference sequence). V lost 3 bases to trimming and J lost 7 bases, with 9 bases between them. CDR3 sequence (DNA): TGTGCCAGTAGTATCCCAGGGATTGAAGCTTTCTTT. Translating gives CASSIPGIEAFF. The full variable domain, completed using reference TRBV19 and TRBJ1-1, is DGGITQSPKYLFRKEGQNVTLSCEQNLNHDAMYWYRQDPGQGLRLIYYSQIVNDFQKGDIAEGYSVSREKKESFPLTVTSAQKNPTAFYLCASSIPGIEAFFGQGTRLTVV.

This clonotype has only a few counts. The chain recombines TRBV7-2 with TRBJ2-2, with unresolved D. CDR3 length: 12 residues. Germline loops: CDR1 SGHTA, CDR2 FQGNSA. Trimming removed 6 bases at V and 1 base at J, with 3 bases between. The CDR3 coding sequence is TGTGCCAGCAGAGAGAACACCGGGGAGCTGTTTTTT. Encoded protein: CASRENTGELFF.

This clonotype has at least ten counts. The chain employs TRBV19 and TRBJ2-2; TRBD1 is a possible D gene (6 bases). Germline lookup yields CDR1 LNHDA and CDR2 SQIVND (reference sequence). CDR3 size: 16 residues. Trimming left V 3 bases short and J 4 bases short, with 15 bases between. The CDR3 DNA reads as TGTGCCAGTAGTATCCGTGGGGGCGCGGTCACCGGGGAGCTGTTTTTT. This codes for CASSIRGGAVTGELFF.

This clonotype was detected many times. The chain is built from TRBV18 and TRBJ1-2, with 7 bases aligning to TRBD1. CDR3 size: 15 residues. V gave up 3 bases and J gave up 0 bases; unmatched junction bases: 4. Germline CDR1 reads KGHSH; CDR2 reads LQKENI. The CDR3 nucleotides read TGTGCCAGCTCACCTTCGACAGGGTCTAACTATGGCTACACCTTC. Translating it yields CASSPSTGSNYGYTF.

This clonotype was detected many times. The chain links TRBV20-1 to TRBJ2-5; possible D gene TRBD2, 6 bases. Between the trimmed V and J ends, which lost 5 bases and 2 bases, there was a span of 21 bases. The CDR3 loop spans 16 amino acids. CDR1 DFQATT and CDR2 SNEGSKA come from the germline V gene (reference sequence). The CDR3 protein is CSAVLGFIAEQETQYF. The CDR3 DNA is TGCAGTGCTGTCCTCGGGTTCATAGCGGAACAAGAGACCCAGTACTTC.

The table lists this clonotype with many counts. The chain joins TRBV20-1 to TRBJ1-4; TRBD1 is a possible D gene (6 bases). The CDR3 has 13 residues. Per the germline V gene, CDR1 is DFQATT and CDR2 is SNEGSKA (reference sequence). The CDR3 is CALGGQAGEKLFF. DNA of the CDR3: TGCGCCCTGGGGGGGCAGGCCGGGGAAAAACTGTTTTTT.

This clonotype was recorded many times. The chain carries TRBV9 and TRBJ2-7; possibly TRBD1 for D (5 bases). The V end lost 3 bases, the J end lost 2 bases, and 12 bases lay between the germline ends. The CDR3 totals 14 residues. Germline CDR1 reads SGDLS; CDR2 reads YYNGEE. The CDR3 bases are TGTGCCAGCAGCGCTACGACGGACACCTACGAGCAGTACTTC. Translating gives CASSATTDTYEQYF.

This clonotype was picked up many times. The chain uses TRBV9 and TRBJ2-7; D gene unclear. The germline gives CDR1 SGDLS, CDR2 YYNGEE. CDR3 length: 14 amino acids. V was pared by 7 bases and J by 0 bases, with 14 bases between. The DNA of the CDR3 is TGTGCCAGCGACCCGAAGGGCACCTCCTACGAGCAGTACTTC. Protein product: CASDPKGTSYEQYF.

At least ten counts were recorded for this clonotype. This chain connects TRBV5-6 to TRBJ2-7; a possible D gene is TRBD1 (5 bases). This CDR3 region has 13 residues. The V end lost 2 bases, the J end lost 0 bases, and 6 bases lay between the germline ends. Looked up from germline, CDR1 is SGHDT and CDR2 is YYEEEE. The CDR3: CASSFQGSYEQYF. CDR3 DNA: TGTGCCAGCAGCTTCCAGGGCTCCTACGAGCAGTACTTC. The entire variable domain, with the rest obtained from reference TRBV5-6 and TRBJ2-7, is as follows: DAGVTQSPTHLIKTRGQQVTLRCSPKSGHDTVSWYQQALGQGPQFIFQYYEEEERQRGNFPDRFSGHQFPNYSSELNVNALLLGDSALYLCASSFQGSYEQYFGPGTRLTVT.

V is TRBV27 and J is TRBJ1-1; D call uncertain. Germline CDR1 reads MNHEY; CDR2 reads SMNVEV (reference sequence). The germline V and J ends were trimmed by 6 bases and 2 bases, with 13 bases remaining between them. The CDR3 loop spans 14 amino acids. CDR3 loop: CASRMGSVNTEAFF. As DNA, the CDR3 is TGTGCCAGCAGAATGGGCAGTGTAAACACTGAAGCTTTCTTT.

The chain recombines TRBV7-6 with TRBJ2-1, with D perhaps TRBD1 (6 bases). Between the trimmed V and J ends, which lost 4 bases and 0 bases, there was a span of 16 bases. The CDR3 consists of 17 residues. CDR1 is SGHVS, CDR2 FNYEAQ, per germline. CDR3 nucleotide sequence: TGTGCCAGCAGCTCCATGGACAGCCTATTCTCCTACAATGAGCAGTTCTTC. This codes for CASSSMDSLFSYNEQFF.

The V gene is TRBV20-1, the J gene TRBJ1-4; TRBD1 might be the D (6 bases). CDR3 length: 15 amino acids. CDR1 is DFQATT, CDR2 SNEGSKA, per germline (reference sequence). V was pared by 1 base and J by 5 bases, with 14 bases between. The CDR3, as DNA: TGCAGTGCTAGAGGATTTGGGGGCTTCAATGAAAAACTGTTTTTT. Residues: CSARGFGGFNEKLFF.